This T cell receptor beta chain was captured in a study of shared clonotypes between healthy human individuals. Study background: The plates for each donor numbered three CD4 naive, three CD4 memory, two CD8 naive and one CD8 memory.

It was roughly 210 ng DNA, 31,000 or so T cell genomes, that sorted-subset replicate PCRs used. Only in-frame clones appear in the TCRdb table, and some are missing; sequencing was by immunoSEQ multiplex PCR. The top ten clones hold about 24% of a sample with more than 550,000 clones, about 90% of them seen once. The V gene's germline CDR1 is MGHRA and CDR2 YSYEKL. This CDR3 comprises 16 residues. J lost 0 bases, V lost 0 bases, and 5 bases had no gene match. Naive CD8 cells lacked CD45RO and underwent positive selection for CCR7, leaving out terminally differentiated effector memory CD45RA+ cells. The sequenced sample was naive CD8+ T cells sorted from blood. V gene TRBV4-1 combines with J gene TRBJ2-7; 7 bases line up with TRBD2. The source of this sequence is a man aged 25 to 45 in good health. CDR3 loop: CASSQELAAGSYEQYF. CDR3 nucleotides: TGCGCCAGCAGCCAAGAGCTAGCGGCCGGCTCCTACGAGCAGTACTTC.